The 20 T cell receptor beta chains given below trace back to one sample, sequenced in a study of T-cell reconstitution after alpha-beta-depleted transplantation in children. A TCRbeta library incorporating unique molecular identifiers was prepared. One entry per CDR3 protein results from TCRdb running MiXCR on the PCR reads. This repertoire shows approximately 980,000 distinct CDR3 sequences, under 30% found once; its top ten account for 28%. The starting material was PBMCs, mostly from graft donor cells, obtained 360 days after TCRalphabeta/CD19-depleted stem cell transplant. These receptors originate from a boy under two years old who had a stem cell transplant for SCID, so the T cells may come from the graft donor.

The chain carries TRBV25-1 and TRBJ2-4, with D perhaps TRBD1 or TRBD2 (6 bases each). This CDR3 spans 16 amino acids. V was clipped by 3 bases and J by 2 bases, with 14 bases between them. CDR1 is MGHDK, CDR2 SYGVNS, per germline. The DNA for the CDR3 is TGTGCCAGCAGTGATGGGGGGCGCGGAACCAAAAACATTCAGTACTTC. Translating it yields CASSDGGRGTKNIQYF. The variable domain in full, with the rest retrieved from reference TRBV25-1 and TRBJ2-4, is EADIYQTPRYLVIGTGKKITLECSQTMGHDKMYWYQQDPGMELHLIHYSYGVNSTEKGDLSSESTVSRIRTEHFPLTLESARPSHTSQYLCASSDGGRGTKNIQYFGAGTRLSVL.

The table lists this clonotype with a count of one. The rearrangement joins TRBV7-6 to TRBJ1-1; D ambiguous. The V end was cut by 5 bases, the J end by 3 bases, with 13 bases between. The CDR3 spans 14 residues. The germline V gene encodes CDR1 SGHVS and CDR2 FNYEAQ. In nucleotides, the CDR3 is TGTGCCAGCAGCCCTTACCCCACTGACACTGAAGCTTTCTTT. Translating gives CASSPYPTDTEAFF. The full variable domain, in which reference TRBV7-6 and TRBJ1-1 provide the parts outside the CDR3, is GAGVSQSPRYKVTKRGQDVALRCDPISGHVSLYWYRQALGQGPEFLTYFNYEAQQDKSGLPNDRFSAERPEGSISTLTIQRTEQRDSAMYRCASSPYPTDTEAFFGQGTRLTVV.

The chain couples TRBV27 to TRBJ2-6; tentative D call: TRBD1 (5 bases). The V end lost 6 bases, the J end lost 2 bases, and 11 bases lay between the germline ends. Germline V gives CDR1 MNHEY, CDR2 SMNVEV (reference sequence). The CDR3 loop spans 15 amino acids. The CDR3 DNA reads TGTGCCAGCAGCCCTTCGACAGCTGGGGCCAACGTCCTGACTTTC. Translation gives CASSPSTAGANVLTF. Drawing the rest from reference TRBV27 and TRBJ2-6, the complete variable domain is EAQVTQNPRYLITVTGKKLTVTCSQNMNHEYMSWYRQDPGLGLRQIYYSMNVEVTDKGDVPEGYKVSRKEKRNFPLILESPSPNQTSLYFCASSPSTAGANVLTFGAGSRLTVL.

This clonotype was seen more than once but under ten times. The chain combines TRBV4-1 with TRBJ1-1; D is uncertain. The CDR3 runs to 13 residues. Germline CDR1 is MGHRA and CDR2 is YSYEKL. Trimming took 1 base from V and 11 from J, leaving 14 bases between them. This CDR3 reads CASSQARDEGAFF. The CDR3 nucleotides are TGCGCCAGCAGCCAAGCAAGAGATGAAGGCGCTTTCTTT.

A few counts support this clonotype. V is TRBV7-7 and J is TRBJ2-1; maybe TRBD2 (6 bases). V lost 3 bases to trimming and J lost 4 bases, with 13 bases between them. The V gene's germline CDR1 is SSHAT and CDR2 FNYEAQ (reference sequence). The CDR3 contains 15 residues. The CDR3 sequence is CASSLDGAGYNEQFF. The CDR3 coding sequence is TGTGCCAGCAGCTTGGATGGGGCGGGATACAATGAGCAGTTCTTC.

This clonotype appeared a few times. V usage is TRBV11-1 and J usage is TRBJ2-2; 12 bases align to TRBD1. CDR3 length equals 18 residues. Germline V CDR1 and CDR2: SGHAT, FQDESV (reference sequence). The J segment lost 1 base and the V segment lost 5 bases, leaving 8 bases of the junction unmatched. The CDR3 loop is CASSPRDRGLKNTGELFF. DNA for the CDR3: TGTGCCAGCAGCCCCCGGGACAGGGGGCTTAAGAACACCGGGGAGCTGTTTTTT. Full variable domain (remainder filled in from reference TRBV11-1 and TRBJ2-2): EAEVAQSPRYKITEKSQAVAFWCDPISGHATLYWYRQILGQGPELLVQFQDESVVDDSQLPKDRFSAERLKGVDSTLKIQPAELGDSAMYLCASSPRDRGLKNTGELFFGEGSRLTVL.

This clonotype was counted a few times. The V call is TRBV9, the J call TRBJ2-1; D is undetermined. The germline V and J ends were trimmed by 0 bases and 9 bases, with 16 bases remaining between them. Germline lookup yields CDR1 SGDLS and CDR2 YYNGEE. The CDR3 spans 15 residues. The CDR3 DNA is TGTGCCAGCAGCGTAGGTCGGTACGGTGTGACTGAGCAGTTCTTC. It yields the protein CASSVGRYGVTEQFF.

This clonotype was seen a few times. The CDR3, as DNA: TGTGCCAGCTCACCCGGGACTTCCGGGACCCAGTACTTC. This encodes CASSPGTSGTQYF. J is TRBJ2-5 and V is TRBV18, with D perhaps TRBD2 (6 bases). Trimming took 3 bases from V and 7 from J, leaving 12 bases between them. The CDR3 has 13 amino acids. Germline V lookup: CDR1 KGHSH, CDR2 LQKENI.

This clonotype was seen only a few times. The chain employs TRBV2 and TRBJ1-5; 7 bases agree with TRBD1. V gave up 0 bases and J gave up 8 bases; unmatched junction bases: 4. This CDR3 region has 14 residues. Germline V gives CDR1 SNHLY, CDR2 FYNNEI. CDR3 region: CASSEATGEKPQHF. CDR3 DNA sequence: TGTGCCAGCAGTGAAGCAACAGGGGAGAAGCCCCAGCATTTT.

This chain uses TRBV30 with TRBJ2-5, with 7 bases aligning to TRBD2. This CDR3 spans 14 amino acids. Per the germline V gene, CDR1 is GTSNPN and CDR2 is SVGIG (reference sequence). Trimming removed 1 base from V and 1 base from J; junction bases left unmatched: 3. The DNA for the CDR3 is TGTGCCTGGAGTGCGGGGGGAACCCAAGAGACCCAGTACTTC. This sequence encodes CAWSAGGTQETQYF.

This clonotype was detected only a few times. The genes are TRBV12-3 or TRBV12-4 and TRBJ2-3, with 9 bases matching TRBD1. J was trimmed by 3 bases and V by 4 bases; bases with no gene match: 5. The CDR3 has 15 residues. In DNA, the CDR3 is TGTGCCAGCAGTTGGGACAGGGCGGGGACAGATACGCAGTATTTT. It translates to CASSWDRAGTDTQYF.

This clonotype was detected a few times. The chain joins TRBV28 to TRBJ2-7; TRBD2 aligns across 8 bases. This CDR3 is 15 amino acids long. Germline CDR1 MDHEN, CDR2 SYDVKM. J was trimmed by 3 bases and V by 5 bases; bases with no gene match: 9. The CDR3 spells CASSPLVAGGYEQYF. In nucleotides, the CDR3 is TGTGCCAGCAGTCCCCTAGTTGCGGGGGGCTACGAGCAGTACTTC.

In DNA form, the CDR3 reads TGTGCCAGCAGCTTAACATCGACTAGCGTAACCTACGAGCAGTACTTC. Translating gives CASSLTSTSVTYEQYF. V and J are TRBV7-2 and TRBJ2-7, with TRBD2 identical over 8 bases. The CDR3 totals 16 residues. Germline CDR1 and CDR2: SGHTA and FQGNSA. Trimming removed 2 bases from V and 2 bases from J; junction bases left unmatched: 8.

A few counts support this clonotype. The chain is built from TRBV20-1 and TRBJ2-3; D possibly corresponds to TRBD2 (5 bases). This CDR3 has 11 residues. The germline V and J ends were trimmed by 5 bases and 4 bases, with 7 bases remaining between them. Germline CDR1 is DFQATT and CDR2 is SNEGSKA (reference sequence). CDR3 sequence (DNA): TGCAGTGCTGGCGGGCCAGATACGCAGTATTTT. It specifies CSAGGPDTQYF.

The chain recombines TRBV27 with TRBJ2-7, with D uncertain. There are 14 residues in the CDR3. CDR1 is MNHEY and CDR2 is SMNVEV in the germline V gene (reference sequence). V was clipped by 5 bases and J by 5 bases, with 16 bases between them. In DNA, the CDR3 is TGTGCCAGCAGTCCGCCCCAAAATACCGACGAGCAGTACTTC. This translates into CASSPPQNTDEQYF.

CDR3 in amino acids: CASSQALSPGEGYTF. The CDR3 DNA is TGCGCCAGCAGCCAAGCCTTGAGCCCGGGCGAGGGCTACACCTTC. This rearrangement joins TRBV4-3 to TRBJ1-2; D is unclear. This CDR3 comprises 15 residues. Germline values: CDR1 LGHNA, CDR2 YSLEER. V lost 1 base and J lost 8, with 17 bases in between.

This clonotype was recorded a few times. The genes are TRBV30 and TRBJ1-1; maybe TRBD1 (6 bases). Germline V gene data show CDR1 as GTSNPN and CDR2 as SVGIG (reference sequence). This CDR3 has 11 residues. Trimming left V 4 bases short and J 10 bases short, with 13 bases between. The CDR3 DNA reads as TGTGCCTGGAATGTAGAAGGGGGAGCTTTCTTT. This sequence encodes CAWNVEGGAFF.

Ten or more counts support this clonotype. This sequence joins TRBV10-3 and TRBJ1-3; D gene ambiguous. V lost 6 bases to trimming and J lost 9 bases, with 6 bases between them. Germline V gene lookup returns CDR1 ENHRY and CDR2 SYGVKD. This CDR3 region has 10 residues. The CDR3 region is CAISLGTIYF. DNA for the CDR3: TGTGCCATCAGCCTTGGCACCATATATTTT.

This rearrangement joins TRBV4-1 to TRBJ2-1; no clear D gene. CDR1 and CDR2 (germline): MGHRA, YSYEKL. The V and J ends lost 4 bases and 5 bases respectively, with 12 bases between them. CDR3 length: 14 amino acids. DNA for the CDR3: TGCGCCAGCAGCCCCAGTTTCAGAAACAATGAGCAGTTCTTC. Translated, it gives CASSPSFRNNEQFF.

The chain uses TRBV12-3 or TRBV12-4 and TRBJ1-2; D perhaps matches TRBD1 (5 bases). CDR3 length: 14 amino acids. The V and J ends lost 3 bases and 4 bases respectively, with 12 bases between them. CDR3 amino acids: CASSLRAQGYGYTF. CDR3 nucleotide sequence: TGTGCCAGCAGTTTGCGGGCGCAGGGCTATGGCTACACCTTC.